The present entry profiles one TCR beta chain with its context. The data derive from a study of T cell changes during pregnancy in multiple sclerosis. Libraries were prepared by immunoSEQ multiplex PCR; TCRdb keeps only in-frame clonotypes and omits some of them. The sample holds about 39,000 clones, 94% seen once. Germline V gene lookup returns CDR1 SGHNT and CDR2 YYREEE (reference sequence). The CDR3 runs to 12 residues. Trimming left V 0 bases short and J 2 bases short, with 3 bases between. Sequenced here: CD4+ T cells from peripheral blood mononuclear cells, sampled after pregnancy. The clonotype originates from a female donor with multiple sclerosis, enrolled in a pregnancy study. The rearrangement joins TRBV5-4 to TRBJ2-7; D gene uncertain. Here the CDR3 reads CASSLDTYEQYF. For the CDR3, the DNA is TGTGCCAGCAGCTTGGACACCTACGAGCAGTACTTC.